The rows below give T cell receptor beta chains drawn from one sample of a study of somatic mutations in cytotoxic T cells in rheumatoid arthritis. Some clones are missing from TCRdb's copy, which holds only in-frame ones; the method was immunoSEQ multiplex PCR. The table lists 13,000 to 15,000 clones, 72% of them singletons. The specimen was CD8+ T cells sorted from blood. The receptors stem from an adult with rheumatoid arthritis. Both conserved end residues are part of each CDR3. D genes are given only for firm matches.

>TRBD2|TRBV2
CASRDFGTSGGAVADTQYF
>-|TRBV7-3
CASSLGGSYSGANVLTF
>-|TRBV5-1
CASSTLGELGTEAFF
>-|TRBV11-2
CASSLGREQYF
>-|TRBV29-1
CSALGGSSFEQYF
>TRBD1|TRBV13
CASSLNYRDRPNSPLHF
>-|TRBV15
CATSSGQNTEAFF
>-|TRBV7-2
CASSFYGGIQETQYF
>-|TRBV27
CASSLDPSGNTIYF
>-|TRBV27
CASSLGVGGYEQYF
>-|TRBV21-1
CARPRALTFQETQYF
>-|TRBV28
CASSLQDNQPQHF
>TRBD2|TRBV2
CASRASGGAYNEQFF
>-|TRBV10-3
CAINTAGGPVTGGSFEQFF
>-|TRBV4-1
CASSQVAIRNTEAFF
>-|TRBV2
CASRQDQETQYF
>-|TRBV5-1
CASSLYRQGQIGTEAFF
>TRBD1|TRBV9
CASSVAGTGRHEQYF
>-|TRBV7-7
CASSYDRKTHTF
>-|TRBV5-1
CASSRRGSTDTQYF
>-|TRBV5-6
CASSRTANNYEQYF
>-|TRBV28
CASDSSWDTEAFF
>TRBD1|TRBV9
CASSVLPGQGAANYGYTF
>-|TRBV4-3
CASSQTGSAWGYTF
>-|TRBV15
CATSRGSSENTEAFF
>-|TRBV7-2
CASSPGVGSNQPQHF
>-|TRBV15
CATSRGNSRGEAFF
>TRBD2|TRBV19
CASSISSGTYNEQFF
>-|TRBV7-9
CASSLSSAGTGELFF
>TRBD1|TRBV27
CASSFGQGEYEQYF
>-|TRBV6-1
CASSAPMSTTYEQYF
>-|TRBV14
CASSQIGGSEQYF
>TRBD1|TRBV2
CASSEGGGLIYTQYF